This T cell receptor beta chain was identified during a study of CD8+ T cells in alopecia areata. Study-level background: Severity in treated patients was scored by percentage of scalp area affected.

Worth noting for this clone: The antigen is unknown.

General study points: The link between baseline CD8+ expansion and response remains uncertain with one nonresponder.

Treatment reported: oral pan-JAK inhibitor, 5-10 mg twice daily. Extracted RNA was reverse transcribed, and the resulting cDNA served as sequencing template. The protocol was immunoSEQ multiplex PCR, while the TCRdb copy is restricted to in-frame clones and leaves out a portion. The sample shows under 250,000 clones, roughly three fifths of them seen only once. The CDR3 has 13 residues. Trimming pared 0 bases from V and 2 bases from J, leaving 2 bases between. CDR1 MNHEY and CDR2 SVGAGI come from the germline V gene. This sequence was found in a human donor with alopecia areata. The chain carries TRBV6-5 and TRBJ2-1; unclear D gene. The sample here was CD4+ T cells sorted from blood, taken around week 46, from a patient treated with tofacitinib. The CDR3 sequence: CASSYSPYNEQFF. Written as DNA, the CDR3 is TGTGCCAGCAGTTACTCCCCCTACAATGAGCAGTTCTTC.